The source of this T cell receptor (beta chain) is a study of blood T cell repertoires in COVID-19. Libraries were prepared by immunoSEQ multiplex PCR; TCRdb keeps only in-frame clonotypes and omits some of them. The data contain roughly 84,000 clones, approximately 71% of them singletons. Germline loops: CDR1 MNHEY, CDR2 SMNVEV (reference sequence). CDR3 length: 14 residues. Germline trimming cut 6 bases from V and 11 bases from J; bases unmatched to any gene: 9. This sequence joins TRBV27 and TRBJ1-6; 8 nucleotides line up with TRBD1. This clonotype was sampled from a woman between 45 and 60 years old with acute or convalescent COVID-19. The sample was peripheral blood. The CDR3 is CASSLGRGLTPLHF. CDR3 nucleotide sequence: TGTGCCAGCAGCCTCGGCAGGGGGCTTACACCCCTCCACTTT.